Listed below are T cell receptor beta chains from one sample, sequenced in a study of cytomegalovirus exposure and HLA in healthy donors. Sequenced by immunoSEQ multiplex PCR; TCRdb stores in-frame clones only, minus some. The sample consists of 200,000 to 250,000 clones, roughly 84% of them appearing once. Sequencing was done on a sample of PBMCs. These receptors were taken from a boy younger than 10 in good health and CMV-seronegative. Each CDR3 is given with its conserved first and last residue.

>13|TRBJ2-5|TRBV7-6
CASSLDLPRTQYF
>14|TRBJ2-7|TRBV27
CASRPLGDRYEQYF
>15|TRBJ2-3|TRBV10-3
CAISESGQPTDTQYF
>16|TRBJ2-5|TRBV5-1
CASSLASSAAGETQYF
>15|TRBJ1-2|TRBV6-1
CASSEAQGSNYGYTF
>14|TRBJ1-6|TRBV27
CASSLSPGSSPLHF
>18|TRBJ2-7|TRBV4-1
CASSQAPFGTSGGPEQYF
>14|TRBJ2-7|TRBV10-3
CAISESKDSREQYF
>16|TRBJ2-7|TRBV12-1
CASSFYRGQGSTEQYF
>14|TRBJ2-7|TRBV5-5
CASSLNLGWSEQYF
>13|TRBJ2-1|TRBV6-5
CASRESSYNEQFF
>16|TRBJ2-2|TRBV6-1
CASSAPGTSYTGELFF
>14|TRBJ1-1|TRBV11-2
CASSGVTGGAYAFF
>15|TRBJ2-5|TRBV7-9
CASSPGTSEQETQYF
>14|TRBJ1-1|TRBV11-2
CASSAPTANTEAFF
>17|TRBJ2-5|TRBV9
CASSALWTSGAQETQYF
>19|TRBJ2-5|TRBV9
CASSVSDGWGQGARETQYF
>14|TRBJ1-3|TRBV27
CASSYRGPGNTIYF
>14|TRBJ2-7|TRBV10-1
CASSESGQSYEQYF
>16|TRBJ2-5|TRBV5-1
CASSLASAGVEETQYF
>14|TRBJ1-2|TRBV7-3
CASSPGTGVYGYTF
>16|TRBJ2-5|TRBV9
CASSPGTTAVWETQYF
>15|TRBJ2-1|TRBV11-3
CASSTGTSGYNEQFF
>14|TRBJ2-1|TRBV14
CASSHLAGYNEQFF
>15|TRBJ2-3|TRBV29-1
CSVLGGGTSTDTQYF
>15|TRBJ2-7|TRBV4-2
CASSQDPGGYYEQYF
>16|TRBJ1-4|TRBV9
CASSFGTGRTNEKLFF
>14|TRBJ2-3|TRBV10-2
CASSRGASTDTQYF
>16|TRBJ2-7|TRBV5-8
CASSGRTGGLDYEQYF
>12|TRBJ1-5|TRBV30
CAWSIRDQPQHF
>15|TRBJ1-2|TRBV18
CASSPPETAHYGYTF
>11|TRBJ2-1|TRBV5-1
CASSFDNEQFF
>15|TRBJ1-2|TRBV19
CASTDSDGQRYGYTF
>14|TRBJ1-5|TRBV30
CAWSRDRENQPQHF
>17|TRBJ2-3|TRBV4-1
CASSQEDRGASTDTQYF
>14|TRBJ1-2|TRBV29-1
CSVALDRGAYGYTF
>13|TRBJ1-1|TRBV18
CASSPPGQGEAFF
>13|TRBJ2-1|TRBV19
CASRTSGLDEQFF
>15|TRBJ2-7|TRBV5-4
CASSPRQGAGWEQYF
>14|TRBJ1-4|TRBV9
CASSVGQGNEKLFF
>15|TRBJ1-5|TRBV5-5
CASSLVGQGDQPQHF
>13|TRBJ2-7|TRBV6-1
CASSLTSAYEQYF
>17|TRBJ2-3|TRBV2
CASSEGTSGRGSDTQYF
>13|TRBJ2-7|TRBV6-1
CASRNRGSYEQYF
>13|TRBJ2-7|TRBV13
CASSLGLSYEQYF
>14|TRBJ1-5|TRBV6-1
CASSPSRPGQPQHF
>14|TRBJ2-5|TRBV6-4
CASSQSRARETQYF
>20|TRBJ2-1|TRBV6-1
CASSERSGGASSRSYNEQFF
>12|TRBJ2-7|TRBV29-1
CSVRTGGYEQYF
>14|TRBJ2-2|TRBV10-3
CAISGLAGTGELFF
>15|TRBJ2-4|TRBV30
CAWSTGQGAGNIQYF
>14|TRBJ1-5|TRBV7-9
CASSLQGANQPQHF
>12|TRBJ2-5|TRBV30
CAWNRGGETQYF
>13|TRBJ2-5|TRBV5-1
CASSLGTQETQYF
>16|TRBJ1-2|TRBV9
CASSVDGRAFNYGYTF